Given below is one TCR beta chain in context. The data originate from a study of T cell responses to AZD1222 COVID-19 vaccine. Germline CDR1 reads LNHDA; CDR2 reads SQIVND (reference sequence). CDR3 length equals 16 residues. J was trimmed by 4 bases and V by 6 bases; bases with no gene match: 7. TCRdb keeps only in-frame clones here, not all; method: immunoSEQ multiplex PCR. The table lists fewer than 110,000 clones, less than 95% of them singletons. The source is an adult in good health. The chain carries TRBV19 and TRBJ2-2; 11 nucleotides match TRBD2. The source was peripheral blood, collected on day 0 of AZD1222 vaccination. CDR3 sequence reads: CASRRSGLAGTGELFF. The DNA for the CDR3 is TGTGCCAGTAGGAGATCTGGACTAGCGGGCACCGGGGAGCTGTTTTTT.